This is a list of T cell receptor beta chains from one sample in a study of cytomegalovirus exposure and HLA in healthy donors. Only in-frame clones appear in the TCRdb table, and some are missing; sequencing was by immunoSEQ multiplex PCR. The sample shows roughly 70,000 clones, about 82% of them seen only once. Sequenced input: PBMCs. All receptors derive from a man aged 25 to 40 in good health and CMV-seronegative. The conserved cysteine and the conserved F or W are not part of the CDR3 here.

J gene: TRBJ2-6; V gene: TRBV4-3; CDR3 protein: ASSQESGSGANVLT
J gene: TRBJ1-2; V gene: TRBV11-2; CDR3 protein: ASSSRLFSGLGIGYT
J gene: TRBJ1-2; V gene: TRBV19; CDR3 protein: ASSTPGEAYGYT
J gene: TRBJ2-4; V gene: TRBV11-3; CDR3 protein: ASSSPVGGLKNIQY
J gene: TRBJ2-5; V gene: TRBV9; CDR3 protein: ASSVGASGEGKETQY
J gene: TRBJ2-2; V gene: TRBV10-3; CDR3 protein: AIGQGAVGELF
J gene: TRBJ1-4; V gene: TRBV2; CDR3 protein: ASSLMAVTNEKLF
J gene: TRBJ2-3; V gene: TRBV28; CDR3 protein: ASQWRTNTDTQY
J gene: TRBJ2-5; V gene: TRBV7-6; CDR3 protein: ASSLESGAGAKETQY
J gene: TRBJ2-1; V gene: TRBV7-2; CDR3 protein: ASSSTGFDEQF
J gene: TRBJ1-3; V gene: TRBV7-2; CDR3 protein: ASSTVTGTGNTIY
J gene: TRBJ1-5; V gene: TRBV27; CDR3 protein: ASSFRGDQPQH
J gene: TRBJ1-2; V gene: TRBV7-9; CDR3 protein: ASSYNDRGDYGYT
J gene: TRBJ2-1; V gene: TRBV2; CDR3 protein: AIIRVAGVPNEQF
J gene: TRBJ2-1; V gene: TRBV5-1; CDR3 protein: ASSLAIGAGRNEQF
J gene: TRBJ2-1; V gene: TRBV9; CDR3 protein: ASSAGGSYNEQF
J gene: TRBJ2-1; V gene: TRBV5-6; CDR3 protein: ASSPLLTGRLNEQF
J gene: TRBJ2-7; V gene: TRBV6-6; CDR3 protein: ASSYSGRGGPYEQY
J gene: TRBJ1-5; V gene: TRBV2; CDR3 protein: ASSEDRARQPQH
J gene: TRBJ1-5; V gene: TRBV12-5; CDR3 protein: ASGPPAAQH
J gene: TRBJ1-1; V gene: TRBV6-6; CDR3 protein: ASSPRVTEAF
J gene: TRBJ1-4; V gene: TRBV11-3; CDR3 protein: ASSPRGEKLF
J gene: TRBJ2-7; V gene: TRBV29-1; CDR3 protein: SVWVADSYEQY
J gene: TRBJ1-6; V gene: TRBV6-5; CDR3 protein: ASRLQGYNSPLH
J gene: TRBJ1-5; V gene: TRBV7-2; CDR3 protein: ASSFGQLKQPQH
J gene: TRBJ2-1; V gene: TRBV11-1; CDR3 protein: ASSFRGLLGSEQF
J gene: TRBJ2-3; V gene: TRBV7-8; CDR3 protein: ASTARSSPLGTDTQY
J gene: TRBJ1-5; V gene: TRBV7-8; CDR3 protein: ASSPGQGSQPQH
J gene: TRBJ1-5; V gene: TRBV5-1; CDR3 protein: ASSLEGRGGNQPQH
J gene: TRBJ2-1; V gene: TRBV7-2; CDR3 protein: ASGLLAGGRNEQF
J gene: TRBJ1-1; V gene: TRBV19; CDR3 protein: ASTNSPGQPIDEAF
J gene: TRBJ1-4; V gene: TRBV6-5; CDR3 protein: ASRARPGENEKLF
J gene: TRBJ1-1; V gene: TRBV4-3; CDR3 protein: ASSQESLVVRRNTEAF
J gene: TRBJ2-7; V gene: TRBV7-2; CDR3 protein: ASSLGGPSYEQY
J gene: TRBJ1-5; V gene: TRBV14; CDR3 protein: ASSQDGRVRH
J gene: TRBJ2-7; V gene: TRBV29-1; CDR3 protein: SVALQGKSEQY
J gene: TRBJ1-5; V gene: TRBV4-1; CDR3 protein: ASSQAYRGSVTSNQPQH
J gene: TRBJ1-1; V gene: TRBV7-9; CDR3 protein: ASLSRRNTEAF
J gene: TRBJ2-1; V gene: TRBV5-1; CDR3 protein: ASSLATSGHNEQF
J gene: TRBJ1-2; V gene: TRBV2; CDR3 protein: ASSEPPGNYGYT
J gene: TRBJ2-5; V gene: TRBV10-3; CDR3 protein: AISEIAAGLAGVQETQY
J gene: TRBJ2-6; V gene: TRBV9; CDR3 protein: ASSARDRGSGANVLT
J gene: TRBJ2-7; V gene: TRBV2; CDR3 protein: ASGGQGGSYEQY
J gene: TRBJ1-3; V gene: TRBV5-1; CDR3 protein: ASRPSSGNTIY
J gene: TRBJ1-5; V gene: TRBV10-3; CDR3 protein: AIRETDSNQPQH
J gene: TRBJ2-1; V gene: TRBV2; CDR3 protein: ASSRQGRGSYNEQF
J gene: TRBJ2-2; V gene: TRBV7-6; CDR3 protein: ASSHISIPGELF
J gene: TRBJ1-6; V gene: TRBV7-6; CDR3 protein: ASSGGGVSPLH